The next 16 T cell receptor beta chains were all read from a single sample in a study of cytomegalovirus exposure and HLA in healthy donors. The PCR employed 60 Vbeta primers together with 13 Jbeta primers. The repertoire was sequenced with immunoSEQ multiplex PCR; TCRdb's copy has only in-frame clones and lacks some. This table has under 95,000 clones, around 81% appearing once. The sample consisted of PBMCs. Receptor source: a male donor in good health and CMV-seronegative.

This chain uses TRBV7-2 with TRBJ2-7, with D uncertain. The germline CDR1 and CDR2 sequences are SGHTA and FQGNSA. CDR3 length: 12 amino acids. The V end was cut by 2 bases, the J end by 10 bases, with 12 bases between. CDR3 sequence (DNA): TGTGCCAGCAGCTTACCCAGATCGTCTCAGTACTTC. Protein sequence: CASSLPRSSQYF.

This chain links TRBV18 with TRBJ1-1, with 7 bases identical to TRBD1. This CDR3 has 14 residues. The germline gives CDR1 KGHSH, CDR2 LQKENI. Losses at the gene ends were 4 bases for V and 2 bases for J; bases not matched to a gene: 4. DNA of the CDR3: TGTGCCAGCTCACGAAGGGACAGCAACACTGAAGCTTTCTTT. It codes for CASSRRDSNTEAFF.

This clone was counted a single time. The V and J genes are TRBV28 and TRBJ1-2; D perhaps matches TRBD1 (6 bases). With 2 bases removed from V and 8 bases from J, the gap between germline ends came to 15 bases. This CDR3 has 14 amino acids. From germline, CDR1 is MDHEN and CDR2 SYDVKM. CDR3 bases: TGTGCCAGCAGTTTAAGCGGGGGCCCGGGAGGCTACACCTTC. It yields the protein CASSLSGGPGGYTF.

The J gene is TRBJ1-4, the V gene TRBV5-1; D is possibly TRBD1 (6 bases). V was clipped by 4 bases and J by 4 bases, with 17 bases between them. Germline CDR1 reads SGHRS; CDR2 reads YFSETQ. This CDR3 has 16 amino acids. The CDR3 loop is CASSTTGTPVNEKLFF. The CDR3 coding sequence is TGCGCCAGCAGCACTACCGGGACACCAGTTAATGAAAAACTGTTTTTT.

V gene TRBV19 combines with J gene TRBJ2-3; 13 nucleotides align to TRBD2. The length of the CDR3 is 15 residues. In germline, CDR1 is LNHDA, CDR2 SQIVND (reference sequence). Trimming took 2 bases from V and 14 from J; bases not matched to a gene: 10. DNA for the CDR3: TGTGCCAGTAGTATATCAACCGGGACTAGCGGGGAGTCGTATTTT. The encoded protein is CASSISTGTSGESYF.

V usage is TRBV6-1 and J usage is TRBJ1-2; no definite D call. CDR3 length: 15 residues. The germline V gene encodes CDR1 MNHNS and CDR2 SASEGT. V gave up 2 bases and J gave up 5 bases, with 15 bases separating them. As DNA, the CDR3 is TGTGCCAGCAGTGAATTCCCGGCGGAAGAATATGGCTACACCTTC. Its protein product is CASSEFPAEEYGYTF.

This chain links TRBV10-2 with TRBJ2-1, with 8 positions matching TRBD1. The V gene's germline CDR1 is WSHSY and CDR2 SAAADI. The CDR3 consists of 16 residues. With V trimmed by 1 base and J by 3 bases, 5 bases remained unmatched. Here the CDR3 DNA reads TGCGCCAGCAGTGAGTATCGGACAGGGTTCTACAATGAGCAGTTCTTC. Translated: CASSEYRTGFYNEQFF.

This clone was recorded only once. The CDR3, as DNA: TGTGCCAGCAGTCTATTGACAGGGGGCTATCAGCCCCAGCATTTT. Its protein product is CASSLLTGGYQPQHF. The chain couples TRBV28 to TRBJ1-5; 10 bases are a match to TRBD1. The trim removed 5 bases at V and 5 bases at J, leaving 6 bases unmatched. In germline, CDR1 is MDHEN, CDR2 SYDVKM. The CDR3 has 15 residues.

This clone was detected once. J is TRBJ1-2 and V is TRBV15, with TRBD1 matching over 8 bases. The CDR3 is 16 residues long. Germline trimming cut 0 bases from V and 2 bases from J; bases unmatched to any gene: 5. The germline V gene has CDR1 LNHNV and CDR2 YYDKDF (reference sequence). CDR3 coding DNA: TGTGCCACCAGCAGAGAGGGACAGGACGGGAACTATGGCTACACCTTC. Protein product: CATSREGQDGNYGYTF.

V usage is TRBV11-2 and J usage is TRBJ2-7; the match to TRBD1 covers 9 bases. This CDR3 has 15 amino acids. Germline V lookup: CDR1 SGHAT, CDR2 FQNNGV. The ends lost 7 bases at V and 6 bases at J; junction bases unmatched: 13. CDR3 nucleotides: TGTGCCAGCACCTTCCTCACGGGACAGGGCGCCGAGCAGTACTTC. The encoded protein is CASTFLTGQGAEQYF.

This sequence joins TRBV19 and TRBJ1-5, with 7 nucleotides matching TRBD1. CDR3 length: 13 residues. The germline gives CDR1 LNHDA, CDR2 SQIVND (reference sequence). V shed 6 bases and J 5 bases; nucleotides not matched to a gene: 4. CDR3 bases: TGTGCCAGTAGGAGACAGGGTGATCAGCCCCAGCATTTT. Its translation is CASRRQGDQPQHF.

In its sample, this clone was seen a few times. This chain links TRBV2 with TRBJ2-7, with D perhaps matching TRBD2 (5 bases). Germline lookup yields CDR1 SNHLY and CDR2 FYNNEI. V was pared by 6 bases and J by 4 bases, with 10 bases between. This CDR3 spans 12 amino acids. CDR3 region: CASREDTYEQYF. The CDR3 DNA sequence: TGTGCCAGCAGGGAGGATACATACGAGCAGTACTTC.

CDR3 loop: CASSGTGGEKLFF. The CDR3 nucleotides read TGTGCCAGCAGTGGGACAGGGGGTGAAAAACTGTTTTTT. The V call is TRBV2, the J call TRBJ1-4; 10 nucleotides line up with TRBD1. This CDR3 region has 13 residues. V was clipped by 4 bases and J by 7 bases; unmatched bases: 0. Germline V CDR1 and CDR2: SNHLY, FYNNEI.

This chain connects TRBV15 to TRBJ2-2; D remains unclear. Germline lookup yields CDR1 LNHNV and CDR2 YYDKDF (reference sequence). CDR3 length equals 13 residues. V lost 0 bases and J lost 6, with 5 bases in between. In DNA, the CDR3 is TGTGCCACCAGCAGAGATTTCTCCGGGGAGCTGTTTTTT. It yields the protein CATSRDFSGELFF.

This chain links TRBV28 with TRBJ1-2, with a tentative D call TRBD1 (5 bases). Germline lookup yields CDR1 MDHEN and CDR2 SYDVKM. V lost 7 bases and J 2 bases, leaving 11 bases between the germline ends. This CDR3 has 13 residues. The CDR3 DNA reads TGTGCCAGCACCGTAGCAGGGAACTATGGCTACACCTTC. Protein sequence: CASTVAGNYGYTF.

The V gene is TRBV27, the J gene TRBJ2-1; unclear D gene. Deletions cut 5 bases from V and 5 bases from J, with 10 bases between. Germline V gene sequence: CDR1 MNHEY, CDR2 SMNVEV (reference sequence). The CDR3 is 13 amino acids. The CDR3 DNA reads as TGTGCCAGCAGTCAGCAGGATAACAATGAGCAGTTCTTC. As protein: CASSQQDNNEQFF.